This TCR beta chain was found in a study of PD-1 blockade in classical Hodgkin lymphoma. The study, taken as a whole, reports: By cycle point C4D1, TCR diversity had risen significantly in CD4+ cells (but not CD8+ cells). Complete responders' baseline diversity resembled that of newly diagnosed patients. Relative to healthy donors, newly diagnosed patients reportedly had lower baseline TCR diversity, which was reported as lower still in relapsed/refractory patients.

Per germline, CDR1 MGHRA and CDR2 YSYEKL. V was cut by 0 bases and J by 2 bases, with 14 bases left in between. The CDR3 has 16 amino acids. Each and every patient relapsed after autologous stem cell transplantation, and patients got differing brentuximab vedotin exposure. Sequencing used immunoSEQ multiplex PCR; TCRdb keeps in-frame clones, though not all of them. The sample lists tens of thousands of clones, 80% to 90% seen once, with 15% in the top ten. Points on this clone: Its antigen is not identified.

Sequenced material: peripheral blood mononuclear cells (PBMCs), taken at baseline. The clonotype originates from a human donor with classical Hodgkin lymphoma. The gene calls are TRBV4-1 and TRBJ2-7; possible D gene TRBD2, 5 bases. The CDR3 DNA reads as TGCGCCAGCAGCCAAGATCCTTCTAGCCAGACCTACGAGCAGTACTTC. Encoded protein: CASSQDPSSQTYEQYF.